The rows below give T cell receptor beta chains drawn from one sample of a study of response to subunit inactivated influenza vaccine. TCRdb reprocessed the RT-PCR reads with MiXCR, giving one entry per CDR3 protein. The repertoire includes about 800,000 distinct CDR3 sequences, 21% of them detected once, and around 9.6% sits in the top ten. The sample was PBMCs from blood, taken 5 to 6 days after vaccination. Receptors originate from a man aged 50-59 years who received an inactivated influenza vaccine. Both conserved end residues are part of each CDR3. Each record gives: D gene, J gene, V gene, clone size, CDR3 DNA, CDR3 protein. The D gene is left open where the match is weak. Clone size is stated in some rows and not others, as once, few, many or a class when expanded.

d_gene: -
j_gene: TRBJ2-3
v_gene: TRBV3-1
abundance: -
CDR3nt: TGTGCCAGCAGCCAAGACAGGGACCCCTTAGTAGATACGCAGTATTTT
CDR3aa: CASSQDRDPLVDTQYF

d_gene: -
j_gene: TRBJ2-5
v_gene: TRBV7-9
abundance: few
CDR3nt: TGTGCCAGCAGCTCCCAACAGGGCCAAGAGACCCAGTACTTC
CDR3aa: CASSSQQGQETQYF

d_gene: -
j_gene: TRBJ2-3
v_gene: TRBV7-2
abundance: many
CDR3nt: TGTGCCAGCAGCTTAGTAGTTGAAGATACGCAGTATTTT
CDR3aa: CASSLVVEDTQYF

d_gene: -
j_gene: TRBJ2-1
v_gene: TRBV7-6
abundance: many
CDR3nt: TGTGCCAGCAGCAATGGGGGACACTACAATGAGCAGTTCTTC
CDR3aa: CASSNGGHYNEQFF

d_gene: -
j_gene: TRBJ2-3
v_gene: TRBV24-1
abundance: once
CDR3nt: TGTGCCACCAGTGATCGAAGGACAGATACGCAGTATTTT
CDR3aa: CATSDRRTDTQYF

d_gene: TRBD2
j_gene: TRBJ2-1
v_gene: TRBV20-1
abundance: -
CDR3nt: TGCAGCGCTTGGGGCGGGAGCAATGAGCAGTTCTTC
CDR3aa: CSAWGGSNEQFF

d_gene: -
j_gene: TRBJ2-7
v_gene: TRBV12-3/TRBV12-4
abundance: many
CDR3nt: TGTGCCAGCAGCCTCTACTCCTACGAGCAGTACTTC
CDR3aa: CASSLYSYEQYF

d_gene: -
j_gene: TRBJ2-7
v_gene: TRBV5-1
abundance: many
CDR3nt: TGTGCCAGCAGTCTCGGACAGTCCTCCTACGAGCAGTACTTC
CDR3aa: CASSLGQSSYEQYF

d_gene: TRBD1
j_gene: TRBJ1-2
v_gene: TRBV7-9
abundance: -
CDR3nt: TGTGCCAGCAGCTTGTCTTTAATAGGGACAGGGCATGGCTACACCTTC
CDR3aa: CASSLSLIGTGHGYTF

d_gene: -
j_gene: TRBJ2-3
v_gene: TRBV28
abundance: few
CDR3nt: TGTGCCAGCATTTATCGTGGAGGAGGCACAGATACGCAGTATTTT
CDR3aa: CASIYRGGGTDTQYF

d_gene: TRBD2
j_gene: TRBJ2-1
v_gene: TRBV20-1
abundance: many
CDR3nt: TGCAGTGCTAGAGAGGGCGGGGGGGCCCTCTACAATGAGCAGTTCTTC
CDR3aa: CSAREGGGALYNEQFF

d_gene: -
j_gene: TRBJ1-5
v_gene: TRBV4-2
abundance: -
CDR3nt: TGTGCCAGGGGCCCTGGGATCGGGAAACTGCCCCAGCATTTT
CDR3aa: CARGPGIGKLPQHF

d_gene: -
j_gene: TRBJ2-7
v_gene: TRBV2
abundance: few
CDR3nt: TGTGCCACCGGAATTACCTCCTACGAGCAGTACTTC
CDR3aa: CATGITSYEQYF

d_gene: -
j_gene: TRBJ2-7
v_gene: TRBV28
abundance: -
CDR3nt: TGTGCCAGCAGTGTGAGGGGAACTTTACACGAGCAGTACTTC
CDR3aa: CASSVRGTLHEQYF

d_gene: -
j_gene: TRBJ2-5
v_gene: TRBV12-3/TRBV12-4
abundance: -
CDR3nt: TGTGCCAGCAGGCAGCGGCAAGAGACCCAGTACTTC
CDR3aa: CASRQRQETQYF